One and the same sample provided the 14 T cell receptor beta chains below, sequenced in a study of blood T cell repertoires in COVID-19. The assay was immunoSEQ multiplex PCR, and TCRdb's table has in-frame clones only and misses some. In the table there are hundreds of thousands of clones, more than 85% of which are singletons. The source material was peripheral blood. The receptors were sampled from a woman younger than 45 with acute or convalescent COVID-19.

The chain couples TRBV19 to TRBJ2-3; D is possibly TRBD2 (5 bases). The CDR3 extends over 15 amino acids. Looked up from germline, CDR1 is LNHDA and CDR2 is SQIVND (reference sequence). With 6 bases removed from V and 0 bases from J, the gap between germline ends came to 13 bases. The CDR3 nucleotides read TGTGCCAGTAGCGAATCGGCGGGCAGCACAGATACGCAGTATTTT. It encodes CASSESAGSTDTQYF.

This clone was found a few times. DNA of the CDR3: TGTGCCAGCAGCTTAGTCCAACGCGCGGGAAACACCATATATTTT. The encoded protein is CASSLVQRAGNTIYF. The chain uses TRBV7-8 and TRBJ1-3; D ambiguous. Trimming took off 1 base at V and 4 bases at J, with 11 bases between the two ends. Germline V CDR1 and CDR2: SGHVS, FQNEAQ. This CDR3 region has 15 residues.

This clone was counted only a few times. V gene TRBV10-1 combines with J gene TRBJ2-7, with D perhaps matching TRBD2 (5 bases). Trimming took 11 bases from V and 5 from J, leaving 16 bases between them. This CDR3 region has 12 residues. Germline V lookup: CDR1 WNHNN, CDR2 SYGVQD (reference sequence). CDR3: CASTEEFHEQYF. The CDR3 DNA reads as TGCGCCTCGACGGAGGAGTTCCACGAGCAGTACTTC.

This clone was recorded only once. At the DNA level, this CDR3 is encoded by other sequences in the same sample as well. The chain employs TRBV9 and TRBJ2-1; D gene uncertain. Trimming removed 0 bases at V and 7 bases at J, with 8 bases between. The CDR3 totals 13 residues. Germline loops: CDR1 SGDLS, CDR2 YYNGEE. The CDR3 protein is CASSVGQVNEQFF. For the CDR3, the DNA is TGTGCCAGCAGCGTAGGCCAGGTAAATGAGCAGTTCTTC.

The V and J genes are TRBV11-3 and TRBJ2-3; 8 bases fit TRBD2. V gave up 5 bases and J gave up 3 bases; unmatched junction bases: 7. CDR1 and CDR2 (germline): SGHNT, YENEEA. The CDR3 is 15 residues long. The DNA of the CDR3 is TGTGCCAGCAGCCTACGGGGGGGCCAAACAGATACGCAGTATTTT. Amino acids: CASSLRGGQTDTQYF.

The rearrangement links TRBV2 to TRBJ2-7; 7 bases line up with TRBD1. CDR1 SNHLY and CDR2 FYNNEI come from the germline V gene. V trimming: 5 bases; J trimming: 5 bases; junction bases outside the gene matches: 12. The CDR3 is 15 residues long. CDR3 sequence (DNA): TGTGCCAGCAGTCCCAGACAGGGACCTCGGAACGAGCAGTACTTC. Translation gives CASSPRQGPRNEQYF.

The chain is built from TRBV6-5 and TRBJ1-5, with D possibly matching TRBD1 (5 bases). The CDR3 totals 13 residues. Germline V gene data show CDR1 as MNHEY and CDR2 as SVGAGI. V lost 5 bases and J lost 4, with 9 bases in between. The chain's CDR3 is CASSNTGNQPQHF. The CDR3 DNA sequence: TGTGCCAGCAGTAACACAGGAAATCAGCCCCAGCATTTT.

This clone was recorded many times. V and J are TRBV30 and TRBJ2-1; 10 nucleotides match TRBD2. CDR1 is GTSNPN and CDR2 is SVGIG in the germline V gene (reference sequence). Unmatched junction bases numbered 10, after V lost 6 bases and J lost 5 bases. The CDR3 has 15 residues. The CDR3 is CACPHGTSVNNEQFF. The CDR3 nucleotides read TGTGCCTGTCCCCATGGGACTAGCGTCAACAATGAGCAGTTCTTC.

The chain combines TRBV19 with TRBJ1-5; 8 positions match TRBD1. V dropped 4 bases and J dropped 5; count of bases not matched to a gene: 10. CDR3 size: 16 residues. Germline CDR1 reads LNHDA; CDR2 reads SQIVND (reference sequence). CDR3 sequence: CASSTHVGTGYQPQHF. The CDR3, as DNA: TGTGCCAGTAGTACACACGTCGGGACAGGTTATCAGCCCCAGCATTTT.

The chain employs TRBV10-1 and TRBJ2-2; D gene ambiguous. Germline CDR1 reads WNHNN; CDR2 reads SYGVQD (reference sequence). This CDR3 is 13 amino acids long. Trimming shortened V by 6 bases and J by 3 bases, and 8 bases separated the two germline ends. CDR3 in amino acids: CASSATYTGELFF. The CDR3 DNA sequence: TGCGCCAGCAGCGCGACTTACACCGGGGAGCTGTTTTTT.

The chain couples TRBV7-9 to TRBJ1-3; D is undetermined. This CDR3 has 14 residues. V was cut by 5 bases and J by 0 bases, with 8 bases left in between. Germline V lookup: CDR1 SEHNR, CDR2 FQNEAQ (reference sequence). CDR3 residues: CASSPTASGNTIYF. CDR3 coding DNA: TGTGCCAGCAGCCCTACAGCCTCTGGAAACACCATATATTTT.

The genes are TRBV28 and TRBJ2-2, with 10 bases that match TRBD2. Trimming took 7 bases from V and 7 from J; bases not matched to a gene: 9. Germline CDR1 reads MDHEN; CDR2 reads SYDVKM. This CDR3 has 15 residues. CDR3 region: CASMVPGLASGELFF. For the CDR3, the DNA is TGTGCCAGCATGGTCCCGGGACTAGCGAGCGGGGAGCTGTTTTTT.

The V and J genes are TRBV21-1 and TRBJ2-7; the table's D call, TRBD2, has no DNA check behind it. TRBV21-1 is tagged as a pseudogene. This CDR3 has 9 residues. CDR3 sequence (DNA): TGTGCCAGCCTGTACGAGCAGTACTTC. Its protein product is CASLYEQYF.

This clone was recorded a few times. The J gene is TRBJ2-6, the V gene TRBV5-1; tentative D call: TRBD2 (6 bases). The CDR3 is 17 amino acids. The V gene's germline CDR1 is SGHRS and CDR2 YFSETQ. Between the trimmed V and J ends, which lost 4 bases and 4 bases, there was a span of 18 bases. The CDR3 bases are TGCGCCAGCAGCCCGTTTGGGGGACTCGCCGGGGCCAACGTCCTGACTTTC. It is translated as CASSPFGGLAGANVLTF.